This T cell receptor (beta chain) originates from a study of T-cell reconstitution after alpha-beta-depleted transplantation in children. Study results and limitations: T-cell counts and diversity were attributed mostly to newly produced T cells one year after transplant.

The library targeted TCRbeta and was prepared with unique molecular identifiers. From the PCR reads, TCRdb called clonotypes with MiXCR, one entry per CDR3 protein. Among about 300,000 distinct CDR3 sequences listed, around 7.1% were seen once. The J segment lost 5 bases and the V segment lost 5 bases, leaving 11 bases of the junction unmatched. Per germline, CDR1 MNHNS and CDR2 SASEGT. This CDR3 comprises 16 residues. This clonotype was seen only a few times. Its antigen remains unknown. V usage is TRBV6-1 and J usage is TRBJ2-3; the match to TRBD2 covers 9 bases. The sample here was peripheral blood, taken 360 days after TCRalphabeta/CD19-depleted stem cell transplant. The sequence derives from a female patient between 2 and 10 years old who had a stem cell transplant for Fanconi anemia, so the T cells may come from the graft donor. The CDR3 is CASSRIGGGAVDTQYF. Here the CDR3 DNA reads TGTGCCAGCAGTCGCATTGGCGGGGGGGCGGTAGATACGCAGTATTTT.